The 21 T cell receptor beta chains given below trace back to one sample, sequenced in a study of cytomegalovirus exposure and HLA in healthy donors. Use of 60 Vbeta and 13 Jbeta primers characterized the PCR. The protocol was immunoSEQ multiplex PCR, while the TCRdb copy is restricted to in-frame clones and leaves out a portion. The sample carries around 170,000 clones, roughly 87% recorded once. Sample: PBMCs. The origin of the receptors is a man aged 35-49 years in good health and CMV-seronegative.

The count of this clone is one. CDR3 coding DNA: TGTGCCTGGAACGCCGGGACTAGCGGGGGGAGCTCCTACAATGAGCAGTTCTTC. Translated: CAWNAGTSGGSSYNEQFF. The V and J genes are TRBV30 and TRBJ2-1, with TRBD2 matching 15 bases. This CDR3 is 18 amino acids long. V lost 4 bases to trimming and J lost 0 bases; unmatched junction nucleotides: 7. Germline V CDR1 and CDR2: GTSNPN, SVGIG (reference sequence).

This chain connects TRBV29-1 to TRBJ1-1; TRBD1 matches at 8 bases. The CDR3 contains 13 residues. Germline CDR1 is SQVTM and CDR2 is ANQGSEA. J lost 0 bases, V lost 3 bases, and 0 bases had no gene match. The CDR3 DNA reads as TGCAGCGTTGACAGGGGGCTGAACACTGAAGCTTTCTTT. Translation: CSVDRGLNTEAFF.

This chain uses TRBV11-2 with TRBJ2-2; 9 nucleotides match TRBD1. The length of the CDR3 is 19 residues. In germline, CDR1 is SGHAT, CDR2 FQNNGV. Trimming at V came to 4 bases and at J to 5 bases, leaving 17 bases not matched to a gene. CDR3 loop: CASSSPSGTGLVGTGELFF. CDR3 DNA sequence: TGTGCCAGCAGCTCCCCATCCGGGACAGGGCTGGTTGGGACCGGGGAGCTGTTTTTT.

The V and J genes are TRBV5-4 and TRBJ1-1; TRBD1 might be the D (5 bases). V was clipped by 4 bases and J by 4 bases, with 11 bases between them. CDR3 length: 13 amino acids. Germline lookup yields CDR1 SGHNT and CDR2 YYREEE (reference sequence). Here the CDR3 reads CASSRGGSTEAFF. CDR3 DNA sequence: TGTGCCAGCAGCCGGGGGGGGTCCACTGAAGCTTTCTTT.

This chain joins TRBV5-4 and TRBJ2-7; no firm D call. The CDR3 runs 15 residues. V was clipped by 4 bases and J by 3 bases, with 17 bases between them. Germline values: CDR1 SGHNT, CDR2 YYREEE (reference sequence). This CDR3 reads CASSPGSSVVYEQYF. The CDR3 coding sequence is TGTGCCAGCAGCCCTGGGTCCAGCGTTGTCTACGAGCAGTACTTC.

This clone has a single count. V is TRBV6-5 and J is TRBJ2-2, with 7 nucleotides matching TRBD1. The V and J ends lost 9 bases and 7 bases, in that order; junction bases with no gene match: 8. Germline CDR1 and CDR2: MNHEY and SVGAGI. The CDR3 is 13 residues long. CDR3 nucleotide sequence: TGTGCCAGTAAAGACAGGGCAAACGGGGAGCTGTTTTTT. Translation: CASKDRANGELFF.

This chain links TRBV6-5 with TRBJ1-5; 8 bases match TRBD1. Germline V lookup: CDR1 MNHEY, CDR2 SVGAGI. This CDR3 has 15 amino acids. The V and J ends lost 6 bases and 2 bases, in that order; junction bases with no gene match: 6. The CDR3 region is CASSTTGGGNQPQHF. CDR3 coding DNA: TGTGCCAGCAGCACCACAGGGGGGGGCAATCAGCCCCAGCATTTT.

The chain has TRBV5-1 and TRBJ2-5; 8 bases are a match to TRBD2. With V trimmed by 0 bases and J by 0 bases, 4 bases remained unmatched. This CDR3 spans 16 amino acids. Germline V gene lookup returns CDR1 SGHRS and CDR2 YFSETQ. The CDR3 is CASSLGSSGYQETQYF. The CDR3 DNA reads TGCGCCAGCAGCTTGGGATCTAGCGGGTACCAAGAGACCCAGTACTTC.

V usage is TRBV28 and J usage is TRBJ2-7, with 10 bases aligning to TRBD2. The CDR3 covers 20 residues. V was pared by 3 bases and J by 2 bases, with 19 bases of the junction left unmatched. Germline CDR1 is MDHEN and CDR2 is SYDVKM. CDR3 nucleotides: TGTGCCAGCAGTTTCCGCCTAGGAGCTGAGCGGGAGGGAGTCCCCTACGAGCAGTACGTC. Encoded protein: CASSFRLGAEREGVPYEQYV.

The rearrangement joins TRBV9 to TRBJ2-2; 7 bases match TRBD1. Trimming removed 3 bases from V and 4 bases from J; junction bases left unmatched: 3. The CDR3 totals 14 residues. CDR1 is SGDLS, CDR2 YYNGEE, per germline. In nucleotides, the CDR3 is TGTGCCAGCAGCGCGGGACAGCTCACCGGGGAGCTGTTTTTT. It yields the protein CASSAGQLTGELFF.

The chain joins TRBV5-1 to TRBJ2-1, with D possibly TRBD2 on 5 matching bases. The CDR3 covers 16 residues. Germline V gene sequence: CDR1 SGHRS, CDR2 YFSETQ. V lost 3 bases and J 0 bases, leaving 13 bases between the germline ends. The CDR3 sequence is CASSSRVASSYNEQFF. The CDR3 DNA follows: TGCGCCAGCAGCTCGAGGGTGGCGAGCTCCTACAATGAGCAGTTCTTC.

This clone was detected a few times. The chain joins TRBV10-1 to TRBJ1-1, with a tentative D call TRBD1 (6 bases). The CDR3 is made up of 11 amino acids. Germline V gives CDR1 WNHNN, CDR2 SYGVQD (reference sequence). The V gene lost 10 bases and the J gene lost 6 bases, with 12 bases spanning the gap. In nucleotides, the CDR3 is TGCGCCACCACAGGGTGCGCTGAAGCTTTCTTT. Its protein product is CATTGCAEAFF.

The rearrangement links TRBV5-1 to TRBJ2-1; D possibly corresponds to TRBD1 (5 bases). Germline-derived CDR1 and CDR2 are SGHRS and YFSETQ. V was cut by 5 bases and J by 4 bases, with 10 bases left in between. The CDR3 totals 13 residues. In DNA form, the CDR3 reads TGCGCCAGCAGGGAACAGGAATACAATGAGCAGTTCTTC. Encoded protein: CASREQEYNEQFF.

The chain is built from TRBV5-8 and TRBJ2-5; TRBD1 matches at 9 bases. CDR1 is SGHTS and CDR2 is YDEGEE in the germline V gene. This CDR3 has 14 residues. Losses at the gene ends were 6 bases for V and 7 bases for J; bases not matched to a gene: 10. CDR3 sequence (DNA): TGTGCCAGCAACTACCGGACAGGGGCGGGGACCCAGTACTTC. It codes for CASNYRTGAGTQYF.

The chain carries TRBV5-1 and TRBJ2-1, with D perhaps matching TRBD2 (5 bases). In germline, CDR1 is SGHRS, CDR2 YFSETQ. The CDR3 has 13 amino acids. With 4 bases removed from V and 9 bases from J, the gap between germline ends came to 14 bases. DNA of the CDR3: TGCGCCAGCAGCCCCTGGACTGACCTTGAGCAGTTCTTC. Translated: CASSPWTDLEQFF.

The chain couples TRBV7-8 to TRBJ1-5; D might be TRBD1 (5 bases). This CDR3 comprises 15 residues. Trimming removed 4 bases at V and 5 bases at J, with 15 bases between. The germline V gene has CDR1 SGHVS and CDR2 FQNEAQ. The CDR3 loop reads CASSSTIWGDQPQHF. DNA for the CDR3: TGTGCCAGCAGCTCGACCATTTGGGGGGATCAGCCCCAGCATTTT.

The gene calls are TRBV9 and TRBJ2-7, with a tentative D call TRBD2 (5 bases). CDR1 and CDR2 from the germline V gene are SGDLS and YYNGEE. Trimming cost V 4 bases and J 1 base, with 15 bases left between them. The CDR3 is 15 residues long. The CDR3 sequence is CASSSGGGSSYEQYF. CDR3 coding DNA: TGTGCCAGCAGCTCCGGAGGTGGTTCGTCCTACGAGCAGTACTTC.

This clone is a singleton in its sample. CDR3 amino acids: CASSLRAGGVVDEQFF. The CDR3 DNA sequence: TGCGCCAGCAGCCTGAGAGCGGGGGGGGTGGTCGATGAGCAGTTCTTC. The J gene is TRBJ2-1, the V gene TRBV4-1; TRBD2 matches at 10 bases. J was trimmed by 8 bases and V by 4 bases; bases with no gene match: 11. The CDR3 sequence is 16 residues long. Germline CDR1 reads MGHRA; CDR2 reads YSYEKL.

In this sample, this clone turned up a few times. The CDR3 DNA reads TGCGCCAGCAGCCAAGAACCAGGAGCGGGCCTGGGCTTCGGAGATACGCAGTATTTT. Translating it yields CASSQEPGAGLGFGDTQYF. V is TRBV4-3 and J is TRBJ2-3, with D possibly matching TRBD2 (6 bases). The V gene lost 0 bases and the J gene lost 5 bases, with 24 bases spanning the gap. Germline V gene sequence: CDR1 LGHNA, CDR2 YSLEER. The length of the CDR3 is 19 residues.

The chain links TRBV6-5 to TRBJ1-4; 9 bases are shared with TRBD1. The germline CDR1 and CDR2 sequences are MNHEY and SVGAGI. The CDR3 has 14 amino acids. The junction had 3 bases not matched to a gene; V was cut back by 4 bases and J by 6 bases. CDR3 bases: TGTGCCAGCAGTTTACAGGGGGCTGATGAAAAACTGTTTTTT. This sequence encodes CASSLQGADEKLFF.

This chain connects TRBV28 to TRBJ2-7; D call uncertain. Per germline, CDR1 MDHEN and CDR2 SYDVKM. Deletions cut 2 bases from V and 0 bases from J, with 14 bases between. The CDR3 spans 16 residues. The CDR3: CASSLPHISRSYEQYF. CDR3 nucleotide sequence: TGTGCCAGCAGTTTACCTCACATCTCCCGCTCCTACGAGCAGTACTTC.